Below, one T cell receptor (beta chain) is given with its context. No antigen is known for it. The V and J ends lost 5 bases and 5 bases respectively, with 10 bases between them. The CDR3 spans 13 residues. Germline CDR1 and CDR2: SEHNR and FQNEAQ (reference sequence). The method was immunoSEQ multiplex PCR; TCRdb's version includes in-frame clones alone and lacks a portion of them. The table shows about 1 million clones, with around 78% occurring only once. The sample is drawn from a study of shared clonotypes between healthy human individuals. Study as a whole: For every donor, three CD4 naive, three CD4 memory, two CD8 naive and one CD8 memory plates were used.

Caucasian adults living in Nashville, Tennessee, provided all samples. Study-wide results and caveats: Few donors limited the genetic and exposure-history diversity represented. Rarefaction revealed incomplete sorted-subset sequencing despite large depth.

This clonotype was obtained from a man younger than 35 in good health. Some clones in this sample may be carry-over from other donors' samples. The chain uses TRBV7-9 and TRBJ2-1, with D possibly TRBD2 on 5 matching bases. The source material was memory CD4+ T cells from PBMCs. The subset: CD45RA-negative fraction. CDR3 sequence (DNA): TGTGCCAGCAGCCCCCCGGGGAACAATGAGCAGTTCTTC. Residues: CASSPPGNNEQFF.